This T cell receptor (beta chain) was recovered during a study of T cell repertoires in cytomegalovirus infection. Looking at the study overall: Evidence of both CMV infection and a matching HLA type came from public TCR beta signatures.

The CDR3 length is 14 residues. Trimming cost V 5 bases and J 5 bases, with 12 bases left between them. Germline values: CDR1 KGHSH, CDR2 LQKENI. From the reads, TCRdb called clonotypes with MiXCR, one entry per CDR3 protein. The table has 400,000 or so distinct CDR3 sequences, about 33% seen once; the top ten hold roughly 13%. General study results and limits: Cumulative frequency (of public TCR beta family members) identified carriers of CMV plus the relevant HLA. The response measured ex vivo was dominated by TCR beta clonotypes (HLA-C-restricted and CMV-specific).

In the case of this clonotype: As yet, its antigen is unknown.

This TCR was recovered from a human donor in good health (CMV status not recorded). Some clones in this sample may be carry-over from other donors' samples. Source material: PBMCs. The V call is TRBV18, the J call TRBJ2-2; D may be TRBD1 (6 bases). The CDR3: CASSVGQNTGELFF. The CDR3 DNA reads TGTGCCAGCTCAGTAGGACAGAATACCGGGGAGCTGTTTTTT.